This TCR beta chain derives from a study of breast tumors, draining lymph nodes, adjacent tissues. MiXCR, applied by TCRdb to the multiplex PCR reads, yields one record per CDR3 protein. Of about 200,000 distinct CDR3 sequences listed, over 25% are singletons. This clonotype was recorded at least ten times. As yet, its antigen is unknown. Regarding the study as a whole: Data fit most tumor T cells coming from lymph node, expanding in tumor.

Axillary draining lymph nodes of breast cancer patients supplied the node samples. The sample consisted of axillary lymph node tissue. This TCR derives from a female donor with breast cancer. Some clones in this sample may be carry-over from other donors' samples.

The CDR3, as DNA: TGTGCCAGCAGCCAGGGAGGGACAGGTATCAACGAGCAGTACTTC. Translating gives CASSQGGTGINEQYF. This chain joins TRBV3-1 and TRBJ2-7; TRBD1 is a possible D gene (8 bases). V was trimmed by 3 bases and J by 5 bases, leaving 17 bases between them. The CDR3 loop spans 15 amino acids. The germline CDR1 and CDR2 sequences are LGHDT and YNNKEL (reference sequence).